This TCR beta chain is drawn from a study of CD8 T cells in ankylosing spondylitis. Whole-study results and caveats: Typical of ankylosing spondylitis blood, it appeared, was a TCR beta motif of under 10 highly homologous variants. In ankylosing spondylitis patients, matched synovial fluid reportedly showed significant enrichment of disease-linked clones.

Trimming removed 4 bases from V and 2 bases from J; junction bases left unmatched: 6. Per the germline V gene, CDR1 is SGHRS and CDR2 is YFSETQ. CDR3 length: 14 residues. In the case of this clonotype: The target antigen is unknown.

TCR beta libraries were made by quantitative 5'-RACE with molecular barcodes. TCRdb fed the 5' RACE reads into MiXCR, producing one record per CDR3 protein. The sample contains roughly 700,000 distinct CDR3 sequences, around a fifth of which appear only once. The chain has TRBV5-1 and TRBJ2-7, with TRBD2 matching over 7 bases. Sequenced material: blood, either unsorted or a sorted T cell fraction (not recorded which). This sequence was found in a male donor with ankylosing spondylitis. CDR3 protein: CASSGGGATYEQYF. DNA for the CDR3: TGCGCCAGCAGCGGGGGGGGAGCAACCTACGAGCAGTACTTC.